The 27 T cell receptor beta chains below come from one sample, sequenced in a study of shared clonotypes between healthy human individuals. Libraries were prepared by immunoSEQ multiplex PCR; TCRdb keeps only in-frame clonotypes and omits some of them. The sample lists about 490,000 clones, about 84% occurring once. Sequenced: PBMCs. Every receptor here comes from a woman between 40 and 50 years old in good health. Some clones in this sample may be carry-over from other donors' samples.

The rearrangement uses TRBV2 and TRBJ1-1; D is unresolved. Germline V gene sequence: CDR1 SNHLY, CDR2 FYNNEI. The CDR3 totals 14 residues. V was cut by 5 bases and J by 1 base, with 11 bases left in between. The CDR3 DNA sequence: TGTGCCAGCAGTCCCTCTCGGTGGAACACTGAAGCTTTCTTT. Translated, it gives CASSPSRWNTEAFF.

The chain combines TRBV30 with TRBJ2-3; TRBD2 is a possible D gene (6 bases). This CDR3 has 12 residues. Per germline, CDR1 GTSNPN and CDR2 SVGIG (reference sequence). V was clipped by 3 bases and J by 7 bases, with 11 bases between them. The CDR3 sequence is CAWRGAGYTQYF. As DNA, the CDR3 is TGTGCCTGGAGAGGGGCGGGATATACGCAGTATTTT.

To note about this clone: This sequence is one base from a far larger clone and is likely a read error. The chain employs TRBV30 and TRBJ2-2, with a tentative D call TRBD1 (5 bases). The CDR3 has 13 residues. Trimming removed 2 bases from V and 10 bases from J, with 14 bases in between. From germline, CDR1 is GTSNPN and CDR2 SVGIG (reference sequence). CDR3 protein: CAWSIREVEELFF. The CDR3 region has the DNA TGTGCCTGGAGTATCAGGGAAGTGGAGGAGCTGTTTTTT.

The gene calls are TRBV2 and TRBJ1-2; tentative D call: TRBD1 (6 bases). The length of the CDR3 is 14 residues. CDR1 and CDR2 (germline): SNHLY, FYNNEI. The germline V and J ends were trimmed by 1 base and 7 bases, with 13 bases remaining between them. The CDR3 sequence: CASSEVPGGAGYTF. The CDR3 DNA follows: TGTGCCAGCAGTGAAGTTCCGGGGGGGGCTGGCTACACCTTC.

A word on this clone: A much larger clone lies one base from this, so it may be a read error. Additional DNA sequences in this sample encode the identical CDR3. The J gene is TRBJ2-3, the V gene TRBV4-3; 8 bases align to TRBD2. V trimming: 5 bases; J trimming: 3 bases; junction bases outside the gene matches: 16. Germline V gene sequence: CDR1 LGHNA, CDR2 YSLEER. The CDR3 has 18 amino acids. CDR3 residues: CASSGTSGSWGGTDTQYF. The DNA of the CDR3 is TGCGCCAGCAGCGGGACCAGCGGGAGCTGGGGGGGTACAGATACGCAGTATTTT.

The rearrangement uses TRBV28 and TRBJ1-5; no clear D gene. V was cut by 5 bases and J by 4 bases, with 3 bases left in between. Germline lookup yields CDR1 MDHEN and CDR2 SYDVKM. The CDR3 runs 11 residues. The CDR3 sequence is CASSRNQPQHF. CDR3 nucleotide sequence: TGTGCCAGCAGTAGAAATCAGCCCCAGCATTTT.

Here the CDR3 DNA reads TGTGCCACCAGCACCGGGACCTCGCAGGGGACCCAGTACTTC. Translation: CATSTGTSQGTQYF. The J gene is TRBJ2-5, the V gene TRBV15; D might be TRBD1 or TRBD2, each matching 5 bases. Per germline, CDR1 LNHNV and CDR2 YYDKDF (reference sequence). The CDR3 is made up of 14 amino acids. Trimming pared 4 bases from V and 7 bases from J, leaving 16 bases between.

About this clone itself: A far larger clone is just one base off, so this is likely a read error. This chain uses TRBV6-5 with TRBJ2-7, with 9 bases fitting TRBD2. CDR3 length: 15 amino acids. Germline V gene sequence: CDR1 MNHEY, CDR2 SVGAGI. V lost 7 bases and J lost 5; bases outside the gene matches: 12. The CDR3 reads CASNPAGGLTHEQYF. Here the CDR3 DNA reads TGTGCCAGCAATCCAGCGGGAGGACTGACACACGAGCAGTACTTC.

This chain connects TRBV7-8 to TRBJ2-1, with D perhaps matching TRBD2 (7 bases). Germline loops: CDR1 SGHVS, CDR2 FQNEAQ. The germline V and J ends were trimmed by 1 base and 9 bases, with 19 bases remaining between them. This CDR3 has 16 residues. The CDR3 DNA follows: TGTGCCAGCAGCTTAGAGCCGGGGGGCGTCATGAGTGAGCAGTTCTTC. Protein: CASSLEPGGVMSEQFF.

The chain's CDR3 is CASRLAGGPGELFF. The CDR3 DNA follows: TGTGCCAGCAGGCTAGCGGGAGGACCCGGGGAGCTGTTTTTT. This chain uses TRBV11-1 with TRBJ2-2, with 11 nucleotides matching TRBD2. Trimming took 6 bases from V and 6 from J; bases not matched to a gene: 3. The CDR3 is 14 amino acids. Germline CDR1 and CDR2: SGHAT and FQDESV (reference sequence).

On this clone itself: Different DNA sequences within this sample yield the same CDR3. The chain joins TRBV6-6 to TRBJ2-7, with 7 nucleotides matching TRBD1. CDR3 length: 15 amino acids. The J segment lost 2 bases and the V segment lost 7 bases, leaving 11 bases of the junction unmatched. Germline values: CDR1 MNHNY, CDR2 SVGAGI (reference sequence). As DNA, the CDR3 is TGTGCCAGCACTCAAGGCTCCGGGACAGCCTACGAGCAGTACTTC. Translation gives CASTQGSGTAYEQYF.

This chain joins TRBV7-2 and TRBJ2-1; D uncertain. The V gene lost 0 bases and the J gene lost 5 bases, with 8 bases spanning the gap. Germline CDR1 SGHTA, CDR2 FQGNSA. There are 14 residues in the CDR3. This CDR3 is CASSLARVDNEQFF. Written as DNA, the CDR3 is TGTGCCAGCAGCTTAGCAAGGGTTGACAATGAGCAGTTCTTC. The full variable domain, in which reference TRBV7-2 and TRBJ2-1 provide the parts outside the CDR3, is GAGVSQSPSNKVTEKGKDVELRCDPISGHTALYWYRQSLGQGLEFLIYFQGNSAPDKSGLPSDRFSAERTGGSVSTLTIQRTQQEDSAVYLCASSLARVDNEQFFGPGTRLTVL.

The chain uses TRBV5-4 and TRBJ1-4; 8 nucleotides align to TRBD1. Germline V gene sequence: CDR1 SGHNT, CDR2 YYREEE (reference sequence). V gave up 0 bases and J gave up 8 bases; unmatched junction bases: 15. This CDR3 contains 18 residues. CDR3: CASSLGPSQGAGGEKLFF. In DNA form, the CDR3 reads TGTGCCAGCAGCTTGGGTCCATCCCAGGGGGCTGGTGGGGAAAAACTGTTTTTT.

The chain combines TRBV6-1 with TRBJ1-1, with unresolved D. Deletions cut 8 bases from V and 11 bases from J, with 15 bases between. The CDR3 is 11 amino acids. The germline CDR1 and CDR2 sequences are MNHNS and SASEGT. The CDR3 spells CASSLITRAFF. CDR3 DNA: TGTGCCAGCTCGCTGATAACCCGGGCTTTCTTT.

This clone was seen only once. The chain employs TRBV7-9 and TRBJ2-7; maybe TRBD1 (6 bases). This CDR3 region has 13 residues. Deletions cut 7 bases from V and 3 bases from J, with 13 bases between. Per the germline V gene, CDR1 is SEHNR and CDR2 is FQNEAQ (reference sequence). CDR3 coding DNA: TGTGCCAGCACCGTAGGGGGTCTCTACGAGCAGTACTTC. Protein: CASTVGGLYEQYF.

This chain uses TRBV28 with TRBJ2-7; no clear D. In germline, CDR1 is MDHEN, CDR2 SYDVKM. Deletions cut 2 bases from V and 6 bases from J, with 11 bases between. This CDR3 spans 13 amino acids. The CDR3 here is CASSLLSPREQYF. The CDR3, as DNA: TGTGCCAGCAGTTTACTCAGTCCCCGCGAGCAGTACTTC.

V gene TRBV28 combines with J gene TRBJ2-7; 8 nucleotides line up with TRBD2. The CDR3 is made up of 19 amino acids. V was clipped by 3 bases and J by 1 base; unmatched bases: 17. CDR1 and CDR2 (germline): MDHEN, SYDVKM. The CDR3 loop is CASSFSRAGATRRSYEQYF. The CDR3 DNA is TGTGCCAGCAGTTTCTCTAGAGCGGGAGCCACCCGAAGATCCTACGAGCAGTACTTC.

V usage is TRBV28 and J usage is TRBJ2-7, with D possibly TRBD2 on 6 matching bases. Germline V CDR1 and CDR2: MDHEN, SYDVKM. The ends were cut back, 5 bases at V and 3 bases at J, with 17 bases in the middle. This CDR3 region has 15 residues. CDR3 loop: CASSHGGVADYEQYF. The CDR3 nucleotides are TGTGCCAGCAGTCACGGCGGGGTCGCGGACTACGAGCAGTACTTC.

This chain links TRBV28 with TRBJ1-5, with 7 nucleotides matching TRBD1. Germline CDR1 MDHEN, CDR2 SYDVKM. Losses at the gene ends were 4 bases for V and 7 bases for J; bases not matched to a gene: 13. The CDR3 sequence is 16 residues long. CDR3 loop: CASSSTGQRVRQPQHF. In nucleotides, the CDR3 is TGTGCCAGCAGTTCGACGGGACAGAGGGTAAGGCAGCCCCAGCATTTT.

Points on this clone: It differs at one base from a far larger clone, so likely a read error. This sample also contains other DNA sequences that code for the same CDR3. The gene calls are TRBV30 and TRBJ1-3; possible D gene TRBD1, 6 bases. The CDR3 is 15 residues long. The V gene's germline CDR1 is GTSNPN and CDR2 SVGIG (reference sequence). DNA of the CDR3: TGTGCCTGGAGTGCGGACAGACATTCTGGAAACACCATATACTTT. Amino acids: CAWSADRHSGNTIYF.

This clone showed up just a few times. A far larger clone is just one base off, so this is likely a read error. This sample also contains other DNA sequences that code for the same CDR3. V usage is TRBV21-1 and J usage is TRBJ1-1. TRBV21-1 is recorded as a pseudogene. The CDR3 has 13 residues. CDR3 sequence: CASSKVDNTEAFF. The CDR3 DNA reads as TGTGCCAGCAGCAAGGTTGACAACACTGAAGCTTTCTTT.

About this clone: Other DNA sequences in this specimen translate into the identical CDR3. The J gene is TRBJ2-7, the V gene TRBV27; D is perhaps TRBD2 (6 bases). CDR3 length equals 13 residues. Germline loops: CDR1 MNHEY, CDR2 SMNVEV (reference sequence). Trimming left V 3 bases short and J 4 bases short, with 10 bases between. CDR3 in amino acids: CASSLVGGYEQYF. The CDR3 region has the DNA TGTGCCAGCAGTTTGGTGGGGGGATACGAGCAGTACTTC.

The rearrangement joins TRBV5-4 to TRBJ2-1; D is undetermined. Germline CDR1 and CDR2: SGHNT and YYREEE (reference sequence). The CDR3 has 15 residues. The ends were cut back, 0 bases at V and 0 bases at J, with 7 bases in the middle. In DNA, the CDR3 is TGTGCCAGCAGCTTGGTCTCCAACTCCTACAATGAGCAGTTCTTC. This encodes CASSLVSNSYNEQFF.

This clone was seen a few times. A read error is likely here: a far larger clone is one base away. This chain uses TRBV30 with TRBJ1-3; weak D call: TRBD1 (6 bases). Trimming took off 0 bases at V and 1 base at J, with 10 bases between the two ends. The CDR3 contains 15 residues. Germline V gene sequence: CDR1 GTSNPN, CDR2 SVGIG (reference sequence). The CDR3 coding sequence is TGTGCCTGGAGTGTGGACAGACATTCTGGAAACACCATATATTTT. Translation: CAWSVDRHSGNTIYF.

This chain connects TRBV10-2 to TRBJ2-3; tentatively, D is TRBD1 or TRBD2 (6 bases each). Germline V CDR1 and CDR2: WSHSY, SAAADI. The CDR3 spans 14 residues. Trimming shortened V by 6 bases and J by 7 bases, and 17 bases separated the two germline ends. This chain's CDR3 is CASRERRGRNTQYF. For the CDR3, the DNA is TGCGCCAGCAGAGAAAGGAGGGGGAGAAATACGCAGTATTTT.

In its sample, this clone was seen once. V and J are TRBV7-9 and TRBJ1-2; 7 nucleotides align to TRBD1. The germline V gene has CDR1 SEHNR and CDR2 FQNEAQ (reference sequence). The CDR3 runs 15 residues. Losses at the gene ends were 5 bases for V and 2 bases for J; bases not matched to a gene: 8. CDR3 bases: TGTGCCAGCAGCCCAGGGGGGGGAGGAAACTATGGCTACACCTTC. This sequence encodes CASSPGGGGNYGYTF.

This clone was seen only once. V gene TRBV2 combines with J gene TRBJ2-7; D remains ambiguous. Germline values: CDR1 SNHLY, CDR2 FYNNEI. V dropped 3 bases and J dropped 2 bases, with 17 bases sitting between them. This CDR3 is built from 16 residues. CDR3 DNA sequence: TGTGCCAGCAGTGACCCCACTCACACCCGGACCTACGAGCAGTACTTC. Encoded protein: CASSDPTHTRTYEQYF.